What follows are 27 T cell receptor beta chains derived from one specimen sequenced in a study of blood T cell repertoires in COVID-19. Data came from immunoSEQ multiplex PCR; TCRdb stores just in-frame clones and leaves some out. The sample records some 110,000 clones, around four fifths being singletons. Sequenced: peripheral blood. These receptors originate from a man between 65 and 80 years old with acute or convalescent COVID-19.

The J gene is TRBJ1-2, the V gene TRBV9; D is unresolved. The CDR3 sequence is 14 residues long. Trimming cost V 3 bases and J 6 bases, with 15 bases left between them. Per germline, CDR1 SGDLS and CDR2 YYNGEE. CDR3 nucleotides: TGTGCCAGCAGCGCCAGCCCCCAGGCTGATGGCTACACCTTC. Translated: CASSASPQADGYTF.

This sequence joins TRBV28 and TRBJ2-7, with 8 nucleotides matching TRBD1. The length of the CDR3 is 13 residues. The germline V gene encodes CDR1 MDHEN and CDR2 SYDVKM. J was trimmed by 3 bases and V by 3 bases; bases with no gene match: 1. The CDR3 coding sequence is TGTGCCAGCAGTTTGGGACAGGACTACGAGCAGTACTTC. The encoded protein is CASSLGQDYEQYF.

The chain employs TRBV18 and TRBJ1-2; the D is unclear. The CDR3 extends over 14 amino acids. Germline lookup yields CDR1 KGHSH and CDR2 LQKENI. V was pared by 3 bases and J by 1 base, with 9 bases between. The CDR3 protein is CASSPPVINYGYTF. In DNA form, the CDR3 reads TGTGCCAGCTCACCCCCTGTTATTAACTATGGCTACACCTTC.

The chain carries TRBV5-4 and TRBJ1-2; D is unclear. This CDR3 comprises 15 residues. Trimming took off 2 bases at V and 0 bases at J, with 11 bases between the two ends. The V gene's germline CDR1 is SGHNT and CDR2 YYREEE (reference sequence). The CDR3, as DNA: TGTGCCAGCAGCTTTCGGACTGCTGCTAACTATGGCTACACCTTC. Its protein product is CASSFRTAANYGYTF.

J is TRBJ2-5 and V is TRBV5-1, with TRBD2 matching 8 bases. Germline V lookup: CDR1 SGHRS, CDR2 YFSETQ. The CDR3 runs 15 residues. J gave up 4 bases and V 0 bases, and 5 bases lay outside the gene matches. The CDR3 is CASSLAHGRGETQYF. CDR3 DNA: TGCGCCAGCAGCTTGGCTCACGGGAGGGGAGAGACCCAGTACTTC.

The chain links TRBV2 to TRBJ1-6; no clear D. There are 13 residues in the CDR3. V was cut by 4 bases and J by 5 bases, with 6 bases left in between. Germline lookup yields CDR1 SNHLY and CDR2 FYNNEI. The DNA for the CDR3 is TGTGCCAGCAGTGTAAATAATAATTCACCCCTCCACTTT. Translated: CASSVNNNSPLHF.

The chain is built from TRBV10-3 and TRBJ2-5; maybe TRBD2 (6 bases). CDR3 length: 14 amino acids. Trimming removed 4 bases at V and 4 bases at J, with 13 bases between. Germline CDR1 and CDR2: ENHRY and SYGVKD. For the CDR3, the DNA is TGTGCCATCAGTGTGGAGGGGACTGGAGAGACCCAGTACTTC. The encoded protein is CAISVEGTGETQYF.

The J gene is TRBJ2-3, the V gene TRBV19; TRBD1 matches 10 bases. The CDR3 has 16 residues. Germline V gene lookup returns CDR1 LNHDA and CDR2 SQIVND (reference sequence). Trimming cost V 5 bases and J 3 bases; bases outside gene matches: 8. The CDR3 DNA reads TGTGCCAGTAGTGGCGGGGACAGGGGACCTACAGATACGCAGTATTTT. Protein sequence: CASSGGDRGPTDTQYF.

The chain uses TRBV7-3 and TRBJ2-1, with D possibly matching TRBD2 (6 bases). CDR1 is SGHTA and CDR2 is FQGTGA in the germline V gene. This CDR3 has 15 residues. The V gene lost 5 bases and the J gene lost 7 bases, with 18 bases spanning the gap. CDR3 sequence (DNA): TGTGCCAGCAGCCCTGAAGCGGGTCGGGTAAATGAGCAGTTCTTC. Amino acid sequence: CASSPEAGRVNEQFF. The complete variable domain, with remaining parts taken from reference TRBV7-3 and TRBJ2-1, reads GAGVSQTPSNKVTEKGKYVELRCDPISGHTALYWYRQSLGQGPEFLIYFQGTGAADDSGLPNDRFFAVRPEGSVSTLKIQRTERGDSAVYLCASSPEAGRVNEQFFGPGTRLTVL.

This clone appeared once. The chain has TRBV6-5 and TRBJ2-2; 11 bases line up with TRBD1. This CDR3 comprises 14 residues. Germline assignment: CDR1 MNHEY and CDR2 SVGAGI. The trim removed 8 bases at V and 6 bases at J, leaving 5 bases unmatched. CDR3 sequence: CASAGQGASGELFF. CDR3 sequence (DNA): TGTGCCAGCGCAGGACAGGGGGCCTCCGGGGAGCTGTTTTTT.

This chain uses TRBV9 with TRBJ2-7; D possibly corresponds to TRBD1 (5 bases). Trimming shortened V by 7 bases and J by 0 bases, and 14 bases separated the two germline ends. Germline CDR1 reads SGDLS; CDR2 reads YYNGEE. The CDR3 has 14 residues. The CDR3: CASGADSGSYEQYF. The CDR3 DNA follows: TGTGCCAGCGGCGCAGACAGTGGCTCCTACGAGCAGTACTTC.

Here the CDR3 DNA reads TGCGCCAGCAGCCTCGGCAGGGGTGACTATGGCTACACCTTC. This translates into CASSLGRGDYGYTF. The chain links TRBV5-1 to TRBJ1-2, with D possibly being TRBD1 (6 bases). Germline CDR1 SGHRS, CDR2 YFSETQ. V was pared by 4 bases and J by 3 bases, with 13 bases between. The CDR3 length is 14 residues.

The V call is TRBV6-5, the J call TRBJ1-3, with D hard to call. The germline V gene encodes CDR1 MNHEY and CDR2 SVGAGI. This CDR3 has 12 amino acids. The germline V and J ends were trimmed by 4 bases and 3 bases, with 4 bases remaining between them. The CDR3 sequence is CASSFNGNTIYF. As DNA, the CDR3 is TGTGCCAGCAGTTTTAATGGAAACACCATATATTTT.

The chain links TRBV15 to TRBJ1-5; 7 positions agree with TRBD1. Germline V gives CDR1 LNHNV, CDR2 YYDKDF (reference sequence). The CDR3 covers 16 residues. Trimming cost V 1 base and J 4 bases; bases outside gene matches: 7. Here the CDR3 DNA reads TGTGCCACCAGCAGAGGAGGAAGGGACAGAAATCAGCCCCAGCATTTT. It is translated as CATSRGGRDRNQPQHF.

CDR3 region: CASSRRDRGDTEAFF. The CDR3 DNA sequence: TGTGCCAGCAGCCGAAGGGACAGGGGAGACACTGAAGCTTTCTTT. The chain links TRBV7-6 to TRBJ1-1; TRBD1 matches 10 bases. The germline CDR1 and CDR2 sequences are SGHVS and FNYEAQ. This CDR3 has 15 residues. V was pared by 5 bases and J by 3 bases, with 6 bases of the junction left unmatched. Combining the CDR3 with reference TRBV7-6 and TRBJ1-1 gives the whole variable domain GAGVSQSPRYKVTKRGQDVALRCDPISGHVSLYWYRQALGQGPEFLTYFNYEAQQDKSGLPNDRFSAERPEGSISTLTIQRTEQRDSAMYRCASSRRDRGDTEAFFGQGTRLTVV.

The V call is TRBV28, the J call TRBJ2-3; D is undetermined. The germline V gene encodes CDR1 MDHEN and CDR2 SYDVKM. The CDR3 contains 13 residues. The germline V and J ends were trimmed by 6 bases and 4 bases, with 11 bases remaining between them. CDR3 region: CASSLPPADTQYF. CDR3 sequence (DNA): TGTGCCAGCAGCCTCCCCCCCGCAGATACGCAGTATTTT.

This chain uses TRBV19 with TRBJ1-3; weak D call: TRBD1 (5 bases). The CDR3 spans 16 residues. CDR1 is LNHDA and CDR2 is SQIVND in the germline V gene (reference sequence). V lost 8 bases to trimming and J lost 4 bases, with 21 bases between them. CDR3 amino acids: CASGGIVIRGGNTIYF. The CDR3, as DNA: TGTGCCAGTGGGGGGATCGTAATCCGGGGCGGAAACACCATATATTTT.

The chain links TRBV15 to TRBJ2-3, with TRBD2 as a possible D gene (7 bases). V was shortened by 4 bases and J by 0 bases, with 20 bases between the two germline ends. CDR3 size: 18 residues. CDR1 and CDR2 from the germline V gene are LNHNV and YYDKDF (reference sequence). The CDR3 reads CATSTLHGGGGSTDTQYF. In DNA form, the CDR3 reads TGTGCCACCAGCACCCTCCACGGTGGGGGGGGCAGCACAGATACGCAGTATTTT.

This chain links TRBV29-1 with TRBJ2-7; 7 bases are shared with TRBD2. The CDR3 runs 14 residues. Germline CDR1 SQVTM, CDR2 ANQGSEA. Trimming removed 2 bases from V and 2 bases from J; junction bases left unmatched: 6. CDR3 amino acids: CSVELAAEPYEQYF. CDR3 DNA: TGCAGCGTTGAACTAGCGGCTGAACCCTACGAGCAGTACTTC.

This clone has just one count. V is TRBV7-3 and J is TRBJ2-3; maybe TRBD2 (5 bases). This CDR3 has 12 amino acids. Germline assignment: CDR1 SGHTA and CDR2 FQGTGA. Trimming removed 5 bases from V and 3 bases from J, with 6 bases in between. The CDR3 DNA reads TGTGCCAGCAGCCGAGGGACAGATACGCAGTATTTT. Protein sequence: CASSRGTDTQYF. Based on the CDR3 plus reference TRBV7-3 and TRBJ2-3, the full variable domain is GAGVSQTPSNKVTEKGKYVELRCDPISGHTALYWYRQSLGQGPEFLIYFQGTGAADDSGLPNDRFFAVRPEGSVSTLKIQRTERGDSAVYLCASSRGTDTQYFGPGTRLTVL.

This sequence joins TRBV28 and TRBJ1-5, with 7 bases fitting TRBD1. Germline CDR1 MDHEN, CDR2 SYDVKM. The V and J ends lost 4 bases and 5 bases, in that order; junction bases with no gene match: 5. The length of the CDR3 is 14 residues. For the CDR3, the DNA is TGTGCCAGCAGTTCCCCGACAGGGTATCAGCCCCAGCATTTT. Encoded protein: CASSSPTGYQPQHF.

The rearrangement links TRBV11-3 to TRBJ2-1; the match to TRBD1 covers 8 bases. Trimming cost V 5 bases and J 5 bases; bases outside gene matches: 17. The germline CDR1 and CDR2 sequences are SGHNT and YENEEA. This CDR3 has 18 residues. CDR3 sequence (DNA): TGTGCCAGCAGCCCAGGACAGGGAAGGGGCCGGGGAGACAATGAGCAGTTCTTC. Residues: CASSPGQGRGRGDNEQFF. The full variable domain, its missing parts supplied by reference TRBV11-3 and TRBJ2-1, is EAGVVQSPRYKIIEKKQPVAFWCNPISGHNTLYWYLQNLGQGPELLIRYENEEAVDDSQLPKDRFSAERLKGVDSTLKIQPAELGDSAVYLCASSPGQGRGRGDNEQFFGPGTRLTVL.

The chain links TRBV9 to TRBJ2-3; 9 bases are a match to TRBD1. Germline trimming cut 2 bases from V and 2 bases from J; bases unmatched to any gene: 6. The V gene's germline CDR1 is SGDLS and CDR2 YYNGEE. The CDR3 has 16 residues. CDR3 amino acids: CASSVLGTGSTDTQYF. In DNA form, the CDR3 reads TGTGCCAGCAGCGTCCTCGGGACAGGGTCCACAGATACGCAGTATTTT. The full variable domain, its missing parts supplied by reference TRBV9 and TRBJ2-3, is DSGVTQTPKHLITATGQRVTLRCSPRSGDLSVYWYQQSLDQGLQFLIQYYNGEERAKGNILERFSAQQFPDLHSELNLSSLELGDSALYFCASSVLGTGSTDTQYFGPGTRLTVL.

V gene TRBV5-5 combines with J gene TRBJ1-4; possibly TRBD1 for D (6 bases). V was shortened by 0 bases and J by 8 bases, with 8 bases between the two germline ends. The CDR3 sequence is 13 residues long. CDR1 and CDR2 (germline): SGHKS, YYEKEE (reference sequence). This chain's CDR3 is CASSLATGEKLFF. Here the CDR3 DNA reads TGTGCCAGCAGCTTGGCCACAGGGGAAAAACTGTTTTTT.

This clone turned up a few times. The rearrangement uses TRBV9 and TRBJ2-2, with 14 positions matching TRBD2. This CDR3 is 17 amino acids long. With V trimmed by 2 bases and J by 8 bases, 8 bases remained unmatched. Germline V gene data show CDR1 as SGDLS and CDR2 as YYNGEE. CDR3 loop: CASSVGFGTSGSGELFF. In nucleotides, the CDR3 is TGTGCCAGCAGCGTGGGCTTCGGGACTAGCGGGAGTGGGGAGCTGTTTTTT.

This chain joins TRBV11-2 and TRBJ1-1; D call uncertain. The CDR3 contains 11 residues. CDR1 and CDR2 (germline): SGHAT, FQNNGV. Trimming removed 3 bases from V and 8 bases from J, with 7 bases in between. The CDR3 is CASSFHLEAFF. Here the CDR3 DNA reads TGTGCCAGCAGCTTCCACCTAGAAGCTTTCTTT.

The gene calls are TRBV6-5 and TRBJ1-1; weak D call: TRBD1 (5 bases). Per the germline V gene, CDR1 is MNHEY and CDR2 is SVGAGI. Trimming left V 2 bases short and J 8 bases short, with 15 bases between. This CDR3 contains 14 residues. The DNA of the CDR3 is TGTGCCAGCAGTTACAGGGTGGGAACAGGCGAAGCTTTCTTT. Translation gives CASSYRVGTGEAFF.